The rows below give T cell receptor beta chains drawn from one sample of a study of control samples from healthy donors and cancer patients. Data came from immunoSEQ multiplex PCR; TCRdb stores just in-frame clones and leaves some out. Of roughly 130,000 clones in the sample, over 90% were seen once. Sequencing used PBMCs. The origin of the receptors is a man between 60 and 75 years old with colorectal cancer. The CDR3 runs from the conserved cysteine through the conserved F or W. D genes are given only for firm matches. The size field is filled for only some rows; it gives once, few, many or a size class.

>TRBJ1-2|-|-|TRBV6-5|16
CASSYSINGDNYGYTF
TGTGCCAGCAGTTACTCGATAAACGGGGATAACTATGGCTACACCTTC
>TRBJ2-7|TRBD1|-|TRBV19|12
CASSLQGHEQYF
TGTGCCAGTAGTCTACAGGGGCACGAGCAGTACTTC
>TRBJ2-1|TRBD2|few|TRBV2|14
CASRTSGGAHEQFF
TGTGCCAGCAGAACTAGCGGGGGGGCACATGAGCAGTTCTTC
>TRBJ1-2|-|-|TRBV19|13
CASSIGSNYGYTF
TGTGCCAGTAGTATTGGGTCCAACTATGGCTACACCTTC
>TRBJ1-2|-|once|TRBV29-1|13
CSVGDSTFYGYTF
TGCAGCGTGGGGGACTCCACTTTCTATGGCTACACCTTC
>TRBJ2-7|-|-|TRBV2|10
CASSEYEQYF
TGTGCCAGCAGTGAGTATGAGCAGTACTTC
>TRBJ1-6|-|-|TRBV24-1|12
CATSEKAPTLHF
TGTGCCACCAGTGAAAAGGCCCCGACCCTCCACTTT
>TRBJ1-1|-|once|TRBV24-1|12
CATRDTNTEAFF
TGTGCCACCCGGGACACTAACACTGAAGCTTTCTTT
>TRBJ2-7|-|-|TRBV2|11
CASRGLGEQYF
TGTGCCAGCAGGGGACTTGGAGAGCAGTACTTC
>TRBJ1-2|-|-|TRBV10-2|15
CASSDFGRKNYGYTF
TGCGCCAGCAGTGACTTCGGGAGAAAAAACTATGGCTACACCTTC
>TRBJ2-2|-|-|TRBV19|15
CASSMGGGWTGELFF
TGTGCCAGTAGCATGGGGGGAGGTTGGACCGGGGAGCTGTTTTTT
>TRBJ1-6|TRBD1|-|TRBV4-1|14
CASTRTGGNSPLHF
TGCGCCAGCACCCGGACAGGGGGCAATTCACCCCTCCACTTT
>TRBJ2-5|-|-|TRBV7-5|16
CARSLLGTQAGETQYF
TGTGCCAGAAGCCTACTCGGGACGCAAGCAGGGGAGACCCAGTACTTC
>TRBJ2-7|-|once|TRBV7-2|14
CASSSGVGSYEQYF
TGTGCCAGCAGCTCAGGGGTGGGGTCCTACGAGCAGTACTTC
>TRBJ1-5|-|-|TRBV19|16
CASSILGAYSNQPQHF
TGTGCCAGTAGTATATTAGGGGCTTATAGCAATCAGCCCCAGCATTTT
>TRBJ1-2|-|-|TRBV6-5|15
CASSYGPPPNYGYTF
TGTGCCAGCAGTTACGGACCGCCTCCGAACTATGGCTACACCTTC
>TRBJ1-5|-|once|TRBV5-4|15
CASSLDQGSNQPQHF
TGTGCCAGCAGCTTGGACCAGGGAAGCAATCAGCCCCAGCATTTT
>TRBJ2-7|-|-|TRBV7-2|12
CASSLPGREQYF
TGTGCCAGCAGCCTACCCGGACGTGAGCAGTACTTC
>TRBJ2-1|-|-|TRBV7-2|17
CASSLVRGKGSHNEQFF
TGTGCCAGCAGCTTAGTACGGGGGAAAGGCTCCCACAATGAGCAGTTCTTC
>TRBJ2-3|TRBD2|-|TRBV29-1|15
CSVDGRGGWTDTQYF
TGCAGCGTTGATGGACGGGGGGGCTGGACAGATACGCAGTATTTT
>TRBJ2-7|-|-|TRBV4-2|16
CASSQEQGFSSYEQYF
TGTGCCAGCAGCCAAGAACAGGGCTTCAGCTCCTACGAGCAGTACTTC
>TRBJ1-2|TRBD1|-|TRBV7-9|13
CASSGQGNYGYTF
TGTGCCAGCAGCGGACAGGGGAACTATGGCTACACCTTC
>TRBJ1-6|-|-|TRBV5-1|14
CASSPGTDNSPLHF
TGCGCCAGCAGCCCCGGGACGGATAATTCACCCCTCCACTTT
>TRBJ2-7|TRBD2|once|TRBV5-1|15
CASSRTAGGIYEQYF
TGCGCCAGCAGCCGGACAGCGGGGGGGATCTACGAGCAGTACTTC
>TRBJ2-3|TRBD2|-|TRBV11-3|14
CASSRGGNTDTQYF
TGTGCCAGTTCGCGGGGGGGAAACACAGATACGCAGTATTTT
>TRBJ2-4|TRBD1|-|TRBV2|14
CASETGGGKNIQYF
TGTGCCAGCGAGACAGGGGGCGGCAAAAACATTCAGTACTTC
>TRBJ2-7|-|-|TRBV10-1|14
CASSPRESAYEQYF
TGCGCCAGCAGTCCCAGGGAATCCGCTTACGAGCAGTACTTC
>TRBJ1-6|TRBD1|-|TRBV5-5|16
CASSFQGAGVNSPLHF
TGTGCCAGCAGCTTCCAGGGGGCCGGGGTAAATTCACCCCTCCACTTT
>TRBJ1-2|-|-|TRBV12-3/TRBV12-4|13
CASSPAVADGYTF
TGTGCCAGCAGTCCAGCAGTGGCGGATGGCTACACCTTC
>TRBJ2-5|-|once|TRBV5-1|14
CASSLGGYQETQYF
TGCGCCAGCAGCTTAGGAGGGTATCAAGAGACCCAGTACTTC
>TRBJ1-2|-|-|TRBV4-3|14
CASSQDKHSYGYTF
TGCGCCAGCAGCCAAGATAAGCATTCCTATGGCTACACCTTC
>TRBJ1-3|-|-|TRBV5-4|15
CASSAGGLSGNTIYF
TGTGCCAGCAGCGCGGGGGGTCTCTCTGGAAACACCATATATTTT
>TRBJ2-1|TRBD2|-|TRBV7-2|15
CASSLSGGVYNEQFF
TGTGCCAGCAGCCTTAGCGGGGGAGTCTACAATGAGCAGTTCTTC
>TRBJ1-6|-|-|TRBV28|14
CASSLEVSSSPLHF
TGTGCCAGCAGTTTAGAAGTTTCTTCATCACCCCTCCACTTT
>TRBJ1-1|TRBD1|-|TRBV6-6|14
CASNTRQGKYLAFF
TGTGCCAGCAACACACGACAGGGAAAATATTTGGCTTTCTTT
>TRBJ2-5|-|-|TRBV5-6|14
CASSLELFGETQYF
TGTGCCAGCAGCTTGGAGTTGTTCGGAGAGACCCAGTACTTC
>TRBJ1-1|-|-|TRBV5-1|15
CASSLAGGVLTEAFF
TGCGCCAGCAGCTTGGCAGGAGGGGTCTTAACTGAAGCTTTCTTT
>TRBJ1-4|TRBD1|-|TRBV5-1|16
CASSFNSGQGYEKLFF
TGCGCCAGCAGCTTCAACAGCGGACAGGGTTACGAAAAACTGTTTTTT
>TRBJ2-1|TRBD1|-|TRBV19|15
CASTPWDSYSNEQFF
TGTGCCAGTACCCCTTGGGACAGCTACTCCAATGAGCAGTTCTTC
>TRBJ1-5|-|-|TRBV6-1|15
CASSEGTVSNQPQHF
TGTGCCAGCAGTGAAGGGACAGTTAGCAATCAGCCCCAGCATTTT
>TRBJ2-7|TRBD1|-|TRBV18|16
CASSPRGQTKTYEQYF
TGTGCCAGCTCACCACGGGGACAGACTAAAACCTACGAGCAGTACTTC
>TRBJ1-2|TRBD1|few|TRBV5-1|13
CASSPGQEHGYTF
TGCGCCAGCAGCCCCGGACAGGAACATGGCTACACCTTC
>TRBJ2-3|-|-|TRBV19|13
CASSIPGTDTQYF
TGTGCCAGTAGCATACCGGGCACAGATACGCAGTATTTT
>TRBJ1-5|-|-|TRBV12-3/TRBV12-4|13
CASSLTGSQPQHF
TGTGCCAGCAGTTTAACTGGATCTCAGCCCCAGCATTTT
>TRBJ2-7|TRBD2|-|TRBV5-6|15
CASSLGSSGAYEQYF
TGTGCCAGCAGCTTGGGGAGTAGCGGGGCCTACGAGCAGTACTTC
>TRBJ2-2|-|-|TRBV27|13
CASSLSGAGELFF
TGTGCCAGCAGCTTATCAGGGGCCGGGGAGCTGTTTTTT
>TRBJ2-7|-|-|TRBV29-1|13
CSVESDRTYEQYF
TGCAGCGTTGAATCGGACAGAACCTACGAGCAGTACTTC
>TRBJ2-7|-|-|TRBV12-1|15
CASSFVREPFYEQYF
TGTGCCAGCAGCTTTGTCCGGGAACCTTTCTACGAGCAGTACTTC
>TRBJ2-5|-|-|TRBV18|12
CASSPPGETQYF
TGTGCCAGCTCCCCGCCGGGAGAGACCCAGTACTTC
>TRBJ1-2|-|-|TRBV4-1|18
CASSQGPRTARSRYGYTF
TGCGCCAGCAGCCAAGGCCCCCGGACAGCCCGATCTCGCTATGGCTACACCTTC
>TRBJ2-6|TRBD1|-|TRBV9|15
CASSALTGVANVLTF
TGTGCCAGCAGCGCATTGACAGGGGTGGCCAACGTCCTGACTTTC
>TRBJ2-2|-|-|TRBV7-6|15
CASSLVQGNTGELFF
TGTGCCAGCAGCTTGGTACAGGGAAACACCGGGGAGCTGTTTTTT
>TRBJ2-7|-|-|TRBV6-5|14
CASTMGGGSYEQYF
TGTGCCAGCACCATGGGAGGGGGCTCCTACGAGCAGTACTTC
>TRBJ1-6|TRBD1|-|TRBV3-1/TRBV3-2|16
CASSPIRTGWGSPLHF
TGTGCCAGCAGCCCCATCCGGACAGGGTGGGGTTCACCCCTCCACTTT
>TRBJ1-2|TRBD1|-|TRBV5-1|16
CASRSGQGPISYGYTF
TGCGCCAGCAGGTCGGGACAGGGCCCAATAAGCTATGGCTACACCTTC
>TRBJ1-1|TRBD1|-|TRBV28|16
CASSLPPRQGGTEAFF
TGTGCCAGCAGTTTACCTCCACGACAGGGAGGAACTGAAGCTTTCTTT
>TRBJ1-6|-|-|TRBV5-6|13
CARTTLLDSPLHF
TGTGCCAGAACGACTCTACTCGATTCACCCCTCCACTTT
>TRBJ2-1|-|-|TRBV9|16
CASSPPGLSSYNEQFF
TGTGCCAGCAGCCCACCGGGACTGAGCTCCTACAATGAGCAGTTCTTC
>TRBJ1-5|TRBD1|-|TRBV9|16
CASSVGSGGFDQPQHF
TGTGCCAGCAGCGTAGGTTCAGGGGGTTTCGATCAGCCCCAGCATTTT
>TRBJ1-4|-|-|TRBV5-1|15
CASEAGGGVGEKLFF
TGCGCCAGCGAAGCTGGAGGGGGGGTAGGTGAAAAACTGTTTTTT